This entry concerns a single T cell receptor beta chain. The V end was cut by 2 bases, the J end by 5 bases, with 16 bases between. The CDR3 is made up of 15 amino acids. Germline CDR1 SGHTS, CDR2 YDEGEE. These data come from a study of sequential checkpoint blockade in melanoma. Treatment denoted: randomized to nivolumab then ipilimumab (arm A) or the reverse (arm B). Only in-frame clones appear in the TCRdb table, and some are missing; sequencing was by immunoSEQ multiplex PCR. The repertoire holds tens of thousands of clones, with roughly 89% as singletons. The source of this sequence is a human donor with melanoma. The sequencing here drew on CD8+ T cells sorted from blood (inferred from file names), taken from a patient given nivolumab and ipilimumab in sequence. The rearrangement uses TRBV5-8 and TRBJ2-5, with TRBD1 as a possible D gene (6 bases). The CDR3 coding sequence is TGTGCCAGCAGCTTTAGGGACATGGGTTCGGAGACCCAGTACTTC. Translated, it gives CASSFRDMGSETQYF.